Reported below is one T cell receptor (beta chain). Sequencing used immunoSEQ multiplex PCR; TCRdb keeps in-frame clones, though not all of them. The table has around 140,000 clones, more than 85% seen once; the top ten hold 3.2%. The source of the sample is a study of control samples from healthy donors and cancer patients. V was pared by 5 bases and J by 4 bases, with 11 bases between. The CDR3 consists of 13 residues. This clonotype originated in a man aged 25 to 40 in good health. The rearrangement joins TRBV12-3 or TRBV12-4 to TRBJ1-2, with D maybe TRBD1 (5 bases). The sequenced material came from blood. CDR3 coding DNA: TGTGCCAGCAGTCCGACAGTGATCTATGGCTACACCTTC. Translated, it gives CASSPTVIYGYTF.